A single TCR beta chain is shown here with its context. Its antigen is not known. The data were produced by immunoSEQ multiplex PCR, yet TCRdb's version contains in-frame clones alone and is incomplete. The sample lists 130,000 or so clones, just over 90% seen once, with more than 1% in the top ten. These data originate in a study of T cell responses to AZD1222 COVID-19 vaccine. CDR3 length: 13 residues. Germline values: CDR1 SQVTM, CDR2 ANQGSEA. V lost 4 bases and J 3 bases, leaving 12 bases between the germline ends. Pooled in the analysis were second doses at about 4 or about 12 weeks. Study observations and caveats: Variant regions that are unmutated are reportedly the target of nearly half of spike-specific TCRs.

The V and J genes are TRBV29-1 and TRBJ1-2; D might be TRBD1 (5 bases). This sequence originates from an adult who received the AZD1222 COVID-19 vaccine. Source: peripheral blood, taken 28 days after the second AZD1222 dose. The CDR3 spells CSVGQGWYYGYTF. The CDR3 nucleotides are TGCAGCGTTGGCCAGGGATGGTACTATGGCTACACCTTC.